This passage covers 19 T cell receptor beta chains from one sample sequenced in a study of T cell changes during pregnancy in multiple sclerosis. This table comes from immunoSEQ multiplex PCR, and its TCRdb copy is limited to in-frame clones, with some not included. The sample records approximately 52,000 clones, 92% being singletons. The input for sequencing was CD4+ T cells from peripheral blood mononuclear cells, taken after pregnancy. The receptors come from a female donor with multiple sclerosis, enrolled in a pregnancy study.

This clone was seen just once. The chain is built from TRBV5-1 and TRBJ2-7; TRBD2 might be the D (6 bases). The V end lost 0 bases, the J end lost 3 bases, and 10 bases lay between the germline ends. From germline, CDR1 is SGHRS and CDR2 YFSETQ. CDR3 length: 14 residues. The CDR3 coding sequence is TGCGCCAGCAGCTTGGCCGTCGGGAGCTACGAGCAGTACTTC. Translating it yields CASSLAVGSYEQYF. Full variable domain (remainder filled in from reference TRBV5-1 and TRBJ2-7): KAGVTQTPRYLIKTRGQQVTLSCSPISGHRSVSWYQQTPGQGLQFLFEYFSETQRNKGNFPGRFSGRQFSNSRSEMNVSTLELGDSALYLCASSLAVGSYEQYFGPGTRLTVT.

The chain combines TRBV27 with TRBJ2-1; 13 bases line up with TRBD2. Germline CDR1 MNHEY, CDR2 SMNVEV (reference sequence). V lost 6 bases to trimming and J lost 6 bases; unmatched junction nucleotides: 5. The length of the CDR3 is 15 residues. Here the CDR3 DNA reads TGTGCCAGCAGCAAACTAGCGGGAGGGTCCAATGAGCAGTTCTTC. Protein product: CASSKLAGGSNEQFF.

The chain is built from TRBV27 and TRBJ2-1; no clear D gene. The CDR3 has 16 amino acids. Germline CDR1 is MNHEY and CDR2 is SMNVEV (reference sequence). V was cut by 3 bases and J by 1 base, with 13 bases left in between. CDR3 nucleotides: TGTGCCAGCAGTTTGAGGAGTGGTCAATCCTACAATGAGCAGTTCTTC. Translated, it gives CASSLRSGQSYNEQFF.

The chain links TRBV5-1 to TRBJ2-2; the D gene is possibly TRBD2 (6 bases). Germline-derived CDR1 and CDR2 are SGHRS and YFSETQ. The CDR3 sequence is 14 residues long. V gave up 4 bases and J gave up 4 bases, with 11 bases separating them. CDR3 residues: CASSRLGGTGELFF. The CDR3 nucleotides read TGCGCCAGCAGCCGCCTCGGGGGCACCGGGGAGCTGTTTTTT.

This clone was recorded once. The chain is built from TRBV15 and TRBJ2-1, with D maybe TRBD1 (5 bases). This CDR3 comprises 17 residues. The V end was cut by 6 bases, the J end by 5 bases, with 23 bases between. Germline loops: CDR1 LNHNV, CDR2 YYDKDF (reference sequence). The CDR3 is CATRKDRWGTSHNEQFF. The CDR3 DNA reads TGTGCCACCAGAAAAGATCGGTGGGGCACTTCCCACAATGAGCAGTTCTTC. Full variable domain (remainder filled in from reference TRBV15 and TRBJ2-1): DAMVIQNPRYQVTQFGKPVTLSCSQTLNHNVMYWYQQKSSQAPKLLFHYYDKDFNNEADTPDNFQSRRPNTSFCFLDIRSPGLGDTAMYLCATRKDRWGTSHNEQFFGPGTRLTVL.

The chain uses TRBV23-1 and TRBJ1-2; D may be TRBD1 (5 bases). TRBV23-1 is an ORF, and what it does is uncertain. Trimming cost V 7 bases and J 6 bases, with 18 bases left between them. There are 14 residues in the CDR3. The DNA of the CDR3 is TGCGCCAGCACCAGAATCGGGGGACTCAATGGCTACACCTTC. It encodes CASTRIGGLNGYTF.

Remarks on this clone: At one of its ends the junction is not consistent with the germline gene, which may arise from a read error. V usage is TRBV7-7 and J usage is TRBJ2-7; TRBD1 aligns across 8 bases. CDR1 is SSHAT, CDR2 FNYEAQ, per germline (reference sequence). This CDR3 region has 13 residues. The CDR3 DNA sequence: TGTGCTAGCAGCCGCGGACAGGGCTACGAGCAGTACTTC. This gives the protein CASSRGQGYEQYF.

As for this clone: The sample has other DNA sequences that encode this CDR3 too. The CDR3 sequence: CASSPTGDGYTF. CDR3 bases: TGTGCCAGCAGCCCAACGGGGGATGGCTACACCTTC. The gene calls are TRBV7-2 and TRBJ1-2; D is possibly TRBD1 (5 bases). The CDR3 extends over 12 amino acids. Germline V gene data show CDR1 as SGHTA and CDR2 as FQGNSA. V was cut by 5 bases and J by 6 bases, with 10 bases left in between.

The chain is built from TRBV6-6 and TRBJ2-3; no clear D. Germline V lookup: CDR1 MNHNY, CDR2 SVGAGI (reference sequence). The V end was cut by 2 bases, the J end by 6 bases, with 12 bases between. The CDR3 contains 14 residues. Here the CDR3 reads CASSYPAAGDTQYF. CDR3 nucleotide sequence: TGTGCCAGCAGTTACCCCGCGGCCGGTGATACGCAGTATTTT.

The chain links TRBV19 to TRBJ1-1; D is perhaps TRBD1 (6 bases). The CDR3 covers 14 residues. From germline, CDR1 is LNHDA and CDR2 SQIVND (reference sequence). The V end lost 1 base, the J end lost 1 base, and 7 bases lay between the germline ends. DNA for the CDR3: TGTGCCAGTAGTATAGGAGGGGGGAACACTGAAGCTTTCTTT. Translation: CASSIGGGNTEAFF. The full variable domain, with the rest looked up from reference TRBV19 and TRBJ1-1, is DGGITQSPKYLFRKEGQNVTLSCEQNLNHDAMYWYRQDPGQGLRLIYYSQIVNDFQKGDIAEGYSVSREKKESFPLTVTSAQKNPTAFYLCASSIGGGNTEAFFGQGTRLTVV.

This clone was detected only once. The rearrangement links TRBV18 to TRBJ1-1; 9 bases agree with TRBD1. Losses at the gene ends were 3 bases for V and 11 bases for J; bases not matched to a gene: 7. This CDR3 contains 13 residues. Germline-derived CDR1 and CDR2 are KGHSH and LQKENI. The CDR3 DNA reads TGTGCCAGCTCACCCCGGGACAGGGAGGGGGCTTTCTTT. It specifies CASSPRDREGAFF.

This clone has a handful of counts. The chain couples TRBV4-2 to TRBJ2-4; 11 bases line up with TRBD2. CDR1 and CDR2 (germline): LGHNA, YNFKEQ. Germline trimming cut 1 base from V and 0 bases from J; bases unmatched to any gene: 14. This CDR3 has 21 residues. DNA for the CDR3: TGTGCCAGCAGCCAAGTCCTACTAGCGGGAGCCGAGCATTTAGCCAAAAACATTCAGTACTTC. Protein sequence: CASSQVLLAGAEHLAKNIQYF.

V usage is TRBV7-2 and J usage is TRBJ1-1, with 7 bases aligning to TRBD1. Germline CDR1 reads SGHTA; CDR2 reads FQGNSA. The CDR3 has 14 amino acids. Germline trimming cut 1 base from V and 5 bases from J; bases unmatched to any gene: 4. The CDR3 bases are TGTGCCAGCAGCTTAGGTTACAGGGGAACTGAAGCTTTCTTT. Translated, it gives CASSLGYRGTEAFF.

This clone appeared once. The rearrangement links TRBV18 to TRBJ1-1; 12 positions agree with TRBD1. There are 16 residues in the CDR3. With V trimmed by 6 bases and J by 5 bases, 10 bases remained unmatched. Germline CDR1 KGHSH, CDR2 LQKENI. The CDR3 region is CASSPGQGARSTEAFF. CDR3 in DNA: TGTGCCAGCTCCCCGGGACAGGGGGCGAGGAGTACTGAAGCTTTCTTT.

The J gene is TRBJ1-1, the V gene TRBV5-1, with 8 bases aligning to TRBD1. Trimming removed 0 bases from V and 1 base from J; junction bases left unmatched: 2. CDR3 size: 15 residues. Germline V lookup: CDR1 SGHRS, CDR2 YFSETQ. The CDR3 bases are TGCGCCAGCAGCTTGGACGGACAGGGGAACACTGAAGCTTTCTTT. It encodes CASSLDGQGNTEAFF.

This chain connects TRBV14 to TRBJ1-5, with 10 nucleotides matching TRBD1. With 4 bases clipped from V and 9 bases from J, the junction kept 6 bases outside the gene matches. The CDR3 loop spans 14 amino acids. Germline loops: CDR1 SGHDN, CDR2 FVKESK. In nucleotides, the CDR3 is TGTGCCAGCAGCCCGGGACAGGGGCTCGGGCCCCAGCATTTT. Translated: CASSPGQGLGPQHF.

V gene TRBV29-1 combines with J gene TRBJ2-1; TRBD2 matches at 9 bases. With V trimmed by 6 bases and J by 0 bases, 6 bases remained unmatched. This CDR3 comprises 15 residues. CDR1 and CDR2 from the germline V gene are SQVTM and ANQGSEA. The CDR3 is CSVALLAGSYNEQFF. CDR3 nucleotides: TGCAGCGTCGCGTTACTAGCGGGCTCCTACAATGAGCAGTTCTTC.

The chain combines TRBV5-1 with TRBJ2-1; 8 bases fit TRBD1. The germline gives CDR1 SGHRS, CDR2 YFSETQ. CDR3 length equals 16 residues. V was clipped by 1 base and J by 0 bases; unmatched bases: 3. The CDR3 spells CASSLYTGGSYNEQFF. DNA of the CDR3: TGCGCCAGCAGCTTGTATACAGGGGGCTCCTACAATGAGCAGTTCTTC.

This CDR3 reads CASSHDAANTEAFF. For the CDR3, the DNA is TGTGCCAGTAGTCACGACGCGGCGAACACTGAAGCTTTCTTT. The chain recombines TRBV19 with TRBJ1-1; D gene unclear. The V and J ends lost 5 bases and 1 base respectively, with 11 bases between them. The CDR3 runs 14 residues. Germline-derived CDR1 and CDR2 are LNHDA and SQIVND (reference sequence).